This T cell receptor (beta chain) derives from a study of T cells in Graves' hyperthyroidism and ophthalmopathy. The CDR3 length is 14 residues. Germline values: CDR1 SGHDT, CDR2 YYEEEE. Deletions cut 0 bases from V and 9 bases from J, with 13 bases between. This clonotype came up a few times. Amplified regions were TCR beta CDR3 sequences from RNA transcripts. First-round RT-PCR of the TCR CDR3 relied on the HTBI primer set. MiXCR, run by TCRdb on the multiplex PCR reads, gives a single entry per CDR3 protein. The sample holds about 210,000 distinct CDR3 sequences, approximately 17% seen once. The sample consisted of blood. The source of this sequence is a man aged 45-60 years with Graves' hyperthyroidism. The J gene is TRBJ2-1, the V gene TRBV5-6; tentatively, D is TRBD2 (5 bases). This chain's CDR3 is CASSLDEGTGEQFF. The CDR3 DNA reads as TGTGCCAGCAGCTTGGATGAGGGTACGGGTGAGCAGTTCTTC.